This T cell receptor beta chain was identified in a study of T cell repertoires in cytomegalovirus infection. Study context: It can be stated that public TCR beta signatures indicated CMV infection as well as a matching HLA type.

This clonotype came up many times. Antigen unknown. Findings and caveats of the study: The ex vivo response was dominated by HLA-C-restricted CMV-specific TCR beta clonotypes. Carriage of CMV together with the relevant HLA was identifiable through cumulative public TCR beta family frequency.

MiXCR, run by TCRdb on the reads, gives a single entry per CDR3 protein. The table records about 770,000 distinct CDR3 sequences, under 35% of them present only once. With 6 bases removed from V and 2 bases from J, the gap between germline ends came to 13 bases. This CDR3 spans 14 amino acids. CDR1 and CDR2 from the germline V gene are SEHNR and FQNEAQ (reference sequence). This specimen consisted of cultured CD8+ T cells from PBMCs, obtained from culture after CMV antigen stimulation. This TCR was recovered from a human donor in good health (CMV status not recorded). Some clones in this sample may be carry-over from other donors' samples. This sequence joins TRBV7-9 and TRBJ1-2; tentative D call: TRBD1 (6 bases). CDR3 in amino acids: CASRARTENYGYTF. CDR3 DNA sequence: TGTGCCAGCAGGGCTCGGACAGAGAACTATGGCTACACCTTC.